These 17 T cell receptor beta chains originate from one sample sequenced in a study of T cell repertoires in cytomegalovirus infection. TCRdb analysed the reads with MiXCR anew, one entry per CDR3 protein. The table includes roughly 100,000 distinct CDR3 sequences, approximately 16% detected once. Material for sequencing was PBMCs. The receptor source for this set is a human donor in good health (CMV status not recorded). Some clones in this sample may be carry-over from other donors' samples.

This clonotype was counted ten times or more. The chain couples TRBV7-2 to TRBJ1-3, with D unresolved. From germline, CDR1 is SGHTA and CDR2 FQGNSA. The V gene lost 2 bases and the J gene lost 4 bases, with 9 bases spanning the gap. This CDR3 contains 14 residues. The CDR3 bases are TGTGCCAGCAGCTTATCGGTGACCGGAAACACCATATATTTT. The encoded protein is CASSLSVTGNTIYF. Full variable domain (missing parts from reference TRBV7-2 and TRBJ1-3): GAGVSQSPSNKVTEKGKDVELRCDPISGHTALYWYRQSLGQGLEFLIYFQGNSAPDKSGLPSDRFSAERTGGSVSTLTIQRTQQEDSAVYLCASSLSVTGNTIYFGEGSWLTVV.

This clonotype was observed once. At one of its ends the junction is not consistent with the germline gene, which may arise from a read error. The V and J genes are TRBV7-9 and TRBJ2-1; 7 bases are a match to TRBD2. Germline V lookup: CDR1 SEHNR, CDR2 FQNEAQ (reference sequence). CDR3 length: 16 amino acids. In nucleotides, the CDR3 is TGTACCAGCAGCCCCTGGGGGGGGGGAGCCTACAATGAGCAGTTCTTC. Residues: CTSSPWGGGAYNEQFF.

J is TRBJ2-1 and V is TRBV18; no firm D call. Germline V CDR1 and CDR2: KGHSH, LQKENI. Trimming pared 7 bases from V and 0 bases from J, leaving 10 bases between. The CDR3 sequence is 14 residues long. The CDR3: CASCSGNSYNEQFF. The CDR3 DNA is TGTGCCAGCTGTTCGGGTAACTCCTACAATGAGCAGTTCTTC.

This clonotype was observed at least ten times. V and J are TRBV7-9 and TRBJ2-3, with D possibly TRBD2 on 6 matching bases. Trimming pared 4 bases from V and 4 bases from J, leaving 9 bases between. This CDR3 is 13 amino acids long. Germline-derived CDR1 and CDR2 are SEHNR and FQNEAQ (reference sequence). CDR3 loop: CASSWGVADTQYF. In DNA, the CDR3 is TGTGCCAGCAGCTGGGGGGTGGCAGATACGCAGTATTTT.

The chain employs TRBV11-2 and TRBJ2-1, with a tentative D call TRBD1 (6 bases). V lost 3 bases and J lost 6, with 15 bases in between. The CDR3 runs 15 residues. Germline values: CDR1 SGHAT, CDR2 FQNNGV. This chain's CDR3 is CASSLGRQAINEQFF. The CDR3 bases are TGTGCCAGCAGCTTGGGGAGACAGGCGATCAATGAGCAGTTCTTC.

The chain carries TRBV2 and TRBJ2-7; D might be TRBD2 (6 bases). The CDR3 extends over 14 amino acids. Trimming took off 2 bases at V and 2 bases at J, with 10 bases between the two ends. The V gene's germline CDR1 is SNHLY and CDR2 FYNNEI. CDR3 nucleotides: TGTGCCAGCAGTGAACGGAGGGATCCCTACGAGCAGTACTTC. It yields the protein CASSERRDPYEQYF.

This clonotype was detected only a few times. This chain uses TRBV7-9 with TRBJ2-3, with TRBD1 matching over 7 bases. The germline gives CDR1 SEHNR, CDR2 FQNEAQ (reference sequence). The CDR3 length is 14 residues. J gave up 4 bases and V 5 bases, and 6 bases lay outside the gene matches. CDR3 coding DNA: TGTGCCAGCAGCCCAACAGGGGTGGCAGATACGCAGTATTTT. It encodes CASSPTGVADTQYF.

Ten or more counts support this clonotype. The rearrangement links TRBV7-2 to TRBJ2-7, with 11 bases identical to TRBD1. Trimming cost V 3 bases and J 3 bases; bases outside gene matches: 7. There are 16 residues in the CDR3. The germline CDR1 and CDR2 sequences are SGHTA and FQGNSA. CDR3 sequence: CASSFFGTGGIYEQYF. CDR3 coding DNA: TGTGCCAGCAGCTTCTTCGGGACAGGGGGGATCTACGAGCAGTACTTC.

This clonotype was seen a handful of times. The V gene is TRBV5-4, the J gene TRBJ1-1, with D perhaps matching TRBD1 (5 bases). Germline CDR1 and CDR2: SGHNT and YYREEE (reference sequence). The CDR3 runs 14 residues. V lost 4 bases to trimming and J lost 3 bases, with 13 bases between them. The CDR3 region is CASSLRQGDTEAFF. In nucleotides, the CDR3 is TGTGCCAGCAGCCTACGGCAGGGAGACACTGAAGCTTTCTTT.

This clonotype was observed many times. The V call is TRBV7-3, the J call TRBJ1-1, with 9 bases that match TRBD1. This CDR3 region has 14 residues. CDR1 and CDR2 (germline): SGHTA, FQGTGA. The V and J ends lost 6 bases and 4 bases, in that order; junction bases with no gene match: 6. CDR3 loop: CASRADRGVTEAFF. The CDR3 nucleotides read TGTGCCAGCAGGGCGGACAGGGGAGTCACTGAAGCTTTCTTT.

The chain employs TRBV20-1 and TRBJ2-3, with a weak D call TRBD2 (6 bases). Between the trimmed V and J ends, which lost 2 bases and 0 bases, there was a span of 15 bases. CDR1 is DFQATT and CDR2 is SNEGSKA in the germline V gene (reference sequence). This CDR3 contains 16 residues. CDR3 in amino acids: CSARQDYPTSTDTQYF. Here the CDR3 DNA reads TGCAGTGCTAGACAGGACTACCCAACTAGCACAGATACGCAGTATTTT.

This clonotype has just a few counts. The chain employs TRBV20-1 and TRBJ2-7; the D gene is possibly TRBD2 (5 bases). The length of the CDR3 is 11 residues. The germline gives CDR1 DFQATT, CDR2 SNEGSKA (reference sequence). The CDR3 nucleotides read TGCAAGGCGGGCCGATCCTACGAGCAGTACTTC. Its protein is CKAGRSYEQYF.

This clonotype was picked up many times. CDR3 coding DNA: TGTGCCAGTAGCCGTATTACGCCCGGGGAGCTGTTTTTT. Translation: CASSRITPGELFF. This chain links TRBV19 with TRBJ2-2; D is uncertain. Trimming stripped 6 bases from V and 6 bases from J, with 11 bases between. The CDR3 length is 13 residues. Germline V gene lookup returns CDR1 LNHDA and CDR2 SQIVND (reference sequence).

The DNA of the CDR3 is TGTGCCAGCAGCTTAGTGGGGCGGGGGTCCCTCAACGAGCAGTACTTC. Translating it yields CASSLVGRGSLNEQYF. The chain employs TRBV11-2 and TRBJ2-7; 7 positions agree with TRBD2. The CDR3 is 16 residues long. Germline CDR1 reads SGHAT; CDR2 reads FQNNGV. V gave up 1 base and J gave up 5 bases; unmatched junction bases: 11.

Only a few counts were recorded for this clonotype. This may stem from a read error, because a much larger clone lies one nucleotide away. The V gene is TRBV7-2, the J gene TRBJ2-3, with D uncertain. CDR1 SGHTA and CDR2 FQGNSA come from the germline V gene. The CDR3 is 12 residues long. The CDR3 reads CASSVSPDTRYF. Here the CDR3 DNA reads TGTGCCAGCAGCGTTAGCCCAGATACGCGGTATTTT.

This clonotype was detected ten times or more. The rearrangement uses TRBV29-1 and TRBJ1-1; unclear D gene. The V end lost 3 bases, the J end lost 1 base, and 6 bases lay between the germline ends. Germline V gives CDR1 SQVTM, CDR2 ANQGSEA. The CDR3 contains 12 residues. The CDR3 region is CSVDRGNTEAFF. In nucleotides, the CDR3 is TGCAGCGTTGACCGTGGGAACACTGAAGCTTTCTTT.

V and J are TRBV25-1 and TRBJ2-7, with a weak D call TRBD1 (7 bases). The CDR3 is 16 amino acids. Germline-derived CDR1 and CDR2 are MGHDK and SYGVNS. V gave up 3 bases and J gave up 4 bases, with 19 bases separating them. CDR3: CASSERRGQPIYEQYF. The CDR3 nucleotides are TGTGCCAGCAGTGAGCGGCGGGGACAGCCTATTTACGAGCAGTACTTC.